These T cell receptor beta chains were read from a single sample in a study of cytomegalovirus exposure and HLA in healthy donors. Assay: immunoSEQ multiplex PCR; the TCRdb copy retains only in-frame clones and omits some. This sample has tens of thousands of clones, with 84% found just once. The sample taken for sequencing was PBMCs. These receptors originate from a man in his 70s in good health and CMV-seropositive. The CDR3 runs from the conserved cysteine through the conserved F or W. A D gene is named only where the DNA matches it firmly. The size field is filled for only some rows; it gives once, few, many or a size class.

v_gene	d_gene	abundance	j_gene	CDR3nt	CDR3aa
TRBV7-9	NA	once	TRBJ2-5	TGTGCCAGCAGCCAAGAGGCGGAACCCCGGTCGGGGACCCAGTACTTC	CASSQEAEPRSGTQYF
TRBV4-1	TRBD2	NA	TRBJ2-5	TGCGCCAGCAGCCCCCAACTAGCGGGTGAGGAGACCCAGTACTTC	CASSPQLAGEETQYF
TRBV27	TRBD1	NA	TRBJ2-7	TGTGCCAGTAAACCCGACAGGGAACCCTCCTACGAGCAGTACTTC	CASKPDREPSYEQYF
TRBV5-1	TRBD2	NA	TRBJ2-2	TGCGCCAGCAGTCCGACTAGCACCACCGGGGAGCTGTTTTTT	CASSPTSTTGELFF
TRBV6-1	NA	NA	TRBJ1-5	TGTGCCAGCAGTGATTCGGTGTATAGCAATCAGCCCCAGCATTTT	CASSDSVYSNQPQHF
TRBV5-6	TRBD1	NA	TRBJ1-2	TGTGCCAGCAGCTTGGCCTCGGCAGGGGGGAATGGCTACACCTTC	CASSLASAGGNGYTF
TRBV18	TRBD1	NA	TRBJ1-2	TGTGCCAGCTCACGTAAAGACAGGGGTTCGGATGGCTACACCTTC	CASSRKDRGSDGYTF
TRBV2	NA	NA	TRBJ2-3	TGTGCCAGCAATCGGAAAATAGGACACACAGATACGCAGTATTTT	CASNRKIGHTDTQYF
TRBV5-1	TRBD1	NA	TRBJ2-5	TGCGCCAGCAGCTCGGGACAGGAGAGGGAGACCCAGTACTTC	CASSSGQERETQYF
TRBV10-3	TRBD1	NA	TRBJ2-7	TGTGCCATCAGTGGAACCGCCTCGGACAGGTTTTCCTACGAGCAGTACTTC	CAISGTASDRFSYEQYF
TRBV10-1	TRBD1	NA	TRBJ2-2	TGCGCCAGCACCCCGGGACAGGGGACGAACGGGGAGCTGTTTTTT	CASTPGQGTNGELFF
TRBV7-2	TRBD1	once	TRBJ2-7	TGTGCCAGCAGCTCTCCTGGACAGGGGCGGGACGAGCAGTACTTC	CASSSPGQGRDEQYF
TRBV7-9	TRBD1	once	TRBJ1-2	TGTGCCAGCAGCTATGACAGGGGCAACTATGGCTACACCTTC	CASSYDRGNYGYTF
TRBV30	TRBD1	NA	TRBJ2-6	TGTGCCTGGAGTGTTATGGGACAGGGCGCCTCTGGGGCCAACGTCCTGACTTTC	CAWSVMGQGASGANVLTF
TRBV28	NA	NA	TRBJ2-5	TGTGCCAGCAGTTTTTATCGGGATGGGGAGACCCAGTACTTC	CASSFYRDGETQYF
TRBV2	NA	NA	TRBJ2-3	TGTGCCAGCAGTGAACTTGGTGGGAGTGGCCCAGATACGCAGTATTTT	CASSELGGSGPDTQYF
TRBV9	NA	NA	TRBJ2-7	TGTGCCAGCAGCGTAGACAGCCCTCCCTACGAGCAGTACTTC	CASSVDSPPYEQYF
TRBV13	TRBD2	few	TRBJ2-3	TGTGCCAGCAATCTAAGACTAGCGGGAAGCACAGATACGCAGTATTTT	CASNLRLAGSTDTQYF
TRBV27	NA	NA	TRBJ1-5	TGTGCCAGCAGTACTCCAGGGCCCCCCAGACCATACCCCAATCAGCCCCAGCATTTT	CASSTPGPPRPYPNQPQHF
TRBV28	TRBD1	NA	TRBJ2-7	TGTGCCAGCACCTCCCGGGGGGACAGGGGCTCCTACGAGCAGTACTTC	CASTSRGDRGSYEQYF
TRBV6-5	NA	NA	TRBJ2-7	TGTGCCAGCAGTTACTCGTACAGGGTCGAGGGCGAGCAGTACTTC	CASSYSYRVEGEQYF
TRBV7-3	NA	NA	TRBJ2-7	TGTGCCAGCAGCTTATTTCAGGGGCTCGAGCAGTACTTC	CASSLFQGLEQYF
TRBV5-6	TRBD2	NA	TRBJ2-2	TGTGCCAGCATGCCAGCGGGGGCGGCCGGGGAGCTGTTTTTT	CASMPAGAAGELFF
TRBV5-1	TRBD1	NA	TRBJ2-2	TGCGCCAGCAGCCCCGGGACAGACCGCACCGGGGAGCTGTTTTTT	CASSPGTDRTGELFF
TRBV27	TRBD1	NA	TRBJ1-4	TGTGCCAGCAGGACAGGGGAACGGGAAAAACTGTTTTTT	CASRTGEREKLFF
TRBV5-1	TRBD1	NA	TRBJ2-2	TGCGCCAGCAGCTTGGACCAACAGGGGACCGGGGAGCTGTTTTTT	CASSLDQQGTGELFF
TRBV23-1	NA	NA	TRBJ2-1	TGCGCCAGCCTTTATCCCGCCTACAATGAGCAGTTCTTC	CASLYPAYNEQFF
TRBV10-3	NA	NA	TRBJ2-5	TGTGCCACACAGGCTCAGTACCAAGAGACCCAGTACTTC	CATQAQYQETQYF
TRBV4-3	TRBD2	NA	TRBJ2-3	TGCGCCAGCAGCCACGGACTAGCGGTACCCACAGATACGCAGTATTTT	CASSHGLAVPTDTQYF
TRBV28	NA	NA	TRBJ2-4	TGTGCCAGCAGTTCAGGGATCAAAAACATTCAGTACTTC	CASSSGIKNIQYF
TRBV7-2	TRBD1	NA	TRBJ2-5	TGTGCCAGCAGCGTGGACAGGGGGCGAGAGACCCAGTACTTC	CASSVDRGRETQYF
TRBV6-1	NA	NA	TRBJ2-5	TGTGCCAGCAGTGAACTTTACAGCCAAGAGACCCAGTACTTC	CASSELYSQETQYF
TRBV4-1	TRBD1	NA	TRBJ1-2	TGCGCCAGCAGCCAAGTTACAGGGGCTAACTATGGCTACACCTTC	CASSQVTGANYGYTF
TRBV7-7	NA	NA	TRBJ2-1	TGTGCCAGCAGCCCCCCCGGACAGAGCAATGAGCAGTTCTTC	CASSPPGQSNEQFF
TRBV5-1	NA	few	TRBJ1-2	TGCGCCAGCAGCTTGGATCGCTCAGGGTACTATGGCTACACCTTC	CASSLDRSGYYGYTF
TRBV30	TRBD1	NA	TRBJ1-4	TGTGCCTGGGCGGGACAGCTTAATGAAAAACTGTTTTTT	CAWAGQLNEKLFF
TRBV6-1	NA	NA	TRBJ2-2	TGTGCCAGCAGTGAAAGTAGAGCGGACACCGGGGAGCTGTTTTTT	CASSESRADTGELFF
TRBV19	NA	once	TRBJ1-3	TGTGCCAGAGGAGGAGCCTCTGGAAACACCATATATTTT	CARGGASGNTIYF
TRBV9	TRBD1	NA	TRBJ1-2	TGTGCCAGCAGGGGACAGGGTAACTATGGCTACACCTTC	CASRGQGNYGYTF
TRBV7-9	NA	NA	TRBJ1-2	TGTGCCAGCAGCTTAGCGGGCAACCAGCATGGCTACACCTTC	CASSLAGNQHGYTF
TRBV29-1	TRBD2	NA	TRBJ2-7	TGCAGCGTATGGACTAGCGGGGGCGATCGCACCTACGAGCAGTACTTC	CSVWTSGGDRTYEQYF
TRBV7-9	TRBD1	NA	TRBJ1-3	TGTGCCAGCAGCTTAGCGGGAGGGACAGGGCGTCACTCTGGAAACACCATATATTTT	CASSLAGGTGRHSGNTIYF